These 32 T cell receptor beta chains came from one sample sequenced in a study of OX40 agonist ivuxolimab in advanced cancers. Measured with immunoSEQ multiplex PCR; TCRdb has only the in-frame clones, and not every one. The data hold about 67,000 clones, with approximately 85% observed a single time. Sequencing used CD4+ or CD8+ T cells sorted from blood, obtained in a trial of the OX40 agonist ivuxolimab. These receptors came from an adult with an advanced solid tumor such as melanoma, head and neck, liver or kidney cancer.

The chain recombines TRBV11-2 with TRBJ1-2, with TRBD1 identical over 9 bases. This CDR3 comprises 15 residues. CDR1 SGHAT and CDR2 FQNNGV come from the germline V gene. V lost 4 bases to trimming and J lost 2 bases; unmatched junction nucleotides: 5. DNA for the CDR3: TGTGCCAGCAGCTCCGACAGGGGGAGAAACTATGGCTACACCTTC. It translates to CASSSDRGRNYGYTF. Full variable domain (outside the CDR3, taken from reference TRBV11-2 and TRBJ1-2): EAGVAQSPRYKIIEKRQSVAFWCNPISGHATLYWYQQILGQGPKLLIQFQNNGVVDDSQLPKDRFSAERLKGVDSTLKIQPAKLEDSAVYLCASSSDRGRNYGYTFGSGTRLTVV.

The V call is TRBV5-4, the J call TRBJ1-1; D is unresolved. The CDR3 runs 12 residues. The germline gives CDR1 SGHNT, CDR2 YYREEE (reference sequence). V shed 1 base and J shed 5 bases, with 6 bases lying between them. In DNA, the CDR3 is TGTGCCAGCAGCTTGTCGGGGACTGAAGCTTTCTTT. It translates to CASSLSGTEAFF.

In its sample, this clone was seen once. The rearrangement links TRBV5-1 to TRBJ1-5; D gene uncertain. Per germline, CDR1 SGHRS and CDR2 YFSETQ. Trimming took off 7 bases at V and 1 base at J, with 18 bases between the two ends. The CDR3 length is 16 residues. The CDR3 region is CASREGPTNSNQPQHF. CDR3 DNA: TGCGCCAGCCGGGAGGGTCCTACGAACAGCAATCAGCCCCAGCATTTT.

The chain couples TRBV4-2 to TRBJ2-5; no clear D. Germline V CDR1 and CDR2: LGHNA, YNFKEQ. The CDR3 is 13 amino acids. V was pared by 1 base and J by 0 bases, with 3 bases between. CDR3 in DNA: TGTGCCAGCAGCCAAGGGAACCAAGAGACCCAGTACTTC. This codes for CASSQGNQETQYF.

This clone has a handful of counts. This sequence joins TRBV5-4 and TRBJ1-2; 8 bases map to TRBD1. Trimming took 0 bases from V and 2 from J; bases not matched to a gene: 6. The CDR3 is made up of 16 amino acids. From germline, CDR1 is SGHNT and CDR2 YYREEE (reference sequence). In DNA, the CDR3 is TGTGCCAGCAGCTTGGGGACAGGGCCTAGCAACTATGGCTACACCTTC. This codes for CASSLGTGPSNYGYTF.

The CDR3 region has the DNA TGCGCCAGCAGCCCAGACAGGGGGTATGAGCAGTACTTC. Translated: CASSPDRGYEQYF. V and J are TRBV4-1 and TRBJ2-7; 9 nucleotides align to TRBD1. V lost 4 bases, J lost 7 bases, and 5 bases stayed unmatched. Germline V gene sequence: CDR1 MGHRA, CDR2 YSYEKL. This CDR3 contains 13 residues.

This CDR3 is CASSRFRDRGSLTLHF. The CDR3 DNA reads TGTGCCAGCAGCCGGTTCCGGGACAGGGGTAGTTTGACCCTCCACTTT. The chain joins TRBV27 to TRBJ1-6, with 10 bases that match TRBD1. CDR3 length: 16 amino acids. Trimming took 6 bases from V and 14 from J; bases not matched to a gene: 16. Germline CDR1 MNHEY, CDR2 SMNVEV (reference sequence).

This clone was counted only a few times. The chain links TRBV30 to TRBJ1-1, with 10 positions matching TRBD1. Germline CDR1 is GTSNPN and CDR2 is SVGIG (reference sequence). Germline trimming cut 1 base from V and 1 base from J; bases unmatched to any gene: 6. This CDR3 is 16 amino acids long. The CDR3 nucleotides are TGTGCCTGGAGTGGCCCCAGGACAGGGGGGAACACTGAAGCTTTCTTT. Encoded protein: CAWSGPRTGGNTEAFF.

This clone has more than one count but fewer than ten. The chain joins TRBV27 to TRBJ1-2; 8 nucleotides align to TRBD1. V trimming: 5 bases; J trimming: 6 bases; junction bases outside the gene matches: 5. This CDR3 region has 13 residues. Germline V gene data show CDR1 as MNHEY and CDR2 as SMNVEV (reference sequence). DNA for the CDR3: TGTGCCAGCAGTGGGCAGGGGGCGGATGGCTACACCTTC. Amino acids: CASSGQGADGYTF.

This clone was seen only once. The chain links TRBV5-4 to TRBJ2-5; D possibly corresponds to TRBD2 (6 bases). This CDR3 is built from 11 residues. The germline gives CDR1 SGHNT, CDR2 YYREEE (reference sequence). V was trimmed by 6 bases and J by 4 bases, leaving 7 bases between them. Written as DNA, the CDR3 is TGTGCCAGCAACGGGGGAGAGACCCAGTACTTC. It translates to CASNGGETQYF.

V and J are TRBV4-3 and TRBJ2-5; TRBD2 aligns across 9 bases. This CDR3 region has 15 residues. Germline V gene lookup returns CDR1 LGHNA and CDR2 YSLEER. The trim removed 0 bases at V and 1 base at J, leaving 0 bases unmatched. CDR3: CASSQERGGQETQYF. In DNA, the CDR3 is TGCGCCAGCAGCCAAGAGCGGGGGGGCCAAGAGACCCAGTACTTC.

With regard to this clone: Additional DNA sequences in this sample encode the identical CDR3. The V gene is TRBV28, the J gene TRBJ1-1, with a weak D call TRBD1 (5 bases). There are 12 residues in the CDR3. Trimming cost V 4 bases and J 5 bases, with 8 bases left between them. Germline V gene lookup returns CDR1 MDHEN and CDR2 SYDVKM. CDR3 amino acids: CASSSGGTEAFF. CDR3 nucleotide sequence: TGTGCCAGCAGTTCCGGGGGGACTGAAGCTTTCTTT.

This sequence joins TRBV5-5 and TRBJ2-5; TRBD1 matches 7 bases. This CDR3 has 14 amino acids. Losses at the gene ends were 4 bases for V and 4 bases for J; bases not matched to a gene: 7. The germline gives CDR1 SGHKS, CDR2 YYEKEE (reference sequence). The CDR3 loop is CASSPYRGGETQYF. Written as DNA, the CDR3 is TGTGCCAGCAGCCCATACAGGGGTGGAGAGACCCAGTACTTC.

CDR3 sequence (DNA): TGTGCCAGCAGCTCGCGGCAGACTTACCAAGAGACCCAGTACTTC. Amino acids: CASSSRQTYQETQYF. The genes are TRBV7-2 and TRBJ2-5; D gene uncertain. Looked up from germline, CDR1 is SGHTA and CDR2 is FQGNSA. The CDR3 spans 15 residues. V was pared by 4 bases and J by 0 bases, with 12 bases between.

The gene calls are TRBV7-3 and TRBJ2-1; 11 bases map to TRBD2. CDR1 and CDR2 from the germline V gene are SGHTA and FQGTGA. The length of the CDR3 is 15 residues. With V trimmed by 1 base and J by 6 bases, 2 bases remained unmatched. The CDR3 protein is CASSLRGTSGNEQFF. DNA of the CDR3: TGTGCCAGCAGCTTAAGGGGGACTAGCGGCAATGAGCAGTTCTTC.

The chain couples TRBV6-4 to TRBJ2-7; 7 positions match TRBD2. The trim removed 11 bases at V and 5 bases at J, leaving 9 bases unmatched. The CDR3 runs 12 residues. Germline-derived CDR1 and CDR2 are MRHNA and SNTAGT. CDR3 DNA: TGTGCCCATACCGGGGGGAACCACGAGCAGTACTTC. This gives the protein CAHTGGNHEQYF.

V usage is TRBV9 and J usage is TRBJ2-2; TRBD1 matches at 10 bases. V dropped 1 base and J dropped 8; count of bases not matched to a gene: 5. Germline loops: CDR1 SGDLS, CDR2 YYNGEE. The CDR3 spans 15 residues. The CDR3 coding sequence is TGTGCCAGCAGCGTAAGACAGGGGGCGCGAGGGGAGCTGTTTTTT. It specifies CASSVRQGARGELFF. Full variable domain (missing parts from reference TRBV9 and TRBJ2-2): DSGVTQTPKHLITATGQRVTLRCSPRSGDLSVYWYQQSLDQGLQFLIQYYNGEERAKGNILERFSAQQFPDLHSELNLSSLELGDSALYFCASSVRQGARGELFFGEGSRLTVL.

This clone was recorded a few times. The chain has TRBV7-3 and TRBJ2-1; 14 bases map to TRBD2. CDR1 and CDR2 from the germline V gene are SGHTA and FQGTGA. V lost 5 bases to trimming and J lost 4 bases; unmatched junction nucleotides: 10. The CDR3 has 18 residues. The CDR3 DNA reads TGTGCCAGCAGCGTAGAGGGGACTAGCGGGAGTAGGTACAATGAGCAGTTCTTC. It translates to CASSVEGTSGSRYNEQFF.

In its sample, this clone was seen once. The CDR3 coding sequence is TGTGCCAGCAGCCCCGACTCTAACTATGGCTACACCTTC. Protein sequence: CASSPDSNYGYTF. V usage is TRBV7-3 and J usage is TRBJ1-2; D not certain. Trimming took 5 bases from V and 0 from J, leaving 7 bases between them. The CDR3 has 13 amino acids. CDR1 SGHTA and CDR2 FQGTGA come from the germline V gene.

This clone was seen a single time. The gene calls are TRBV30 and TRBJ2-1; 9 nucleotides align to TRBD1. With 3 bases clipped from V and 9 bases from J, the junction kept 9 bases outside the gene matches. This CDR3 contains 14 residues. The V gene's germline CDR1 is GTSNPN and CDR2 SVGIG (reference sequence). Here the CDR3 reads CAWRGQGKSGEQFF. In DNA form, the CDR3 reads TGTGCCTGGAGGGGACAGGGAAAATCGGGTGAGCAGTTCTTC.

The chain recombines TRBV6-6 with TRBJ2-2, with 8 bases aligning to TRBD1. With V trimmed by 0 bases and J by 7 bases, 4 bases remained unmatched. This CDR3 has 15 residues. Germline values: CDR1 MNHNY, CDR2 SVGAGI (reference sequence). The DNA of the CDR3 is TGTGCCAGCAGTTACTCGACAGGGGAAGGCGGGGAGCTGTTTTTT. Translation: CASSYSTGEGGELFF.

The chain uses TRBV10-3 and TRBJ1-1; 12 nucleotides align to TRBD1. Per germline, CDR1 ENHRY and CDR2 SYGVKD. There are 14 residues in the CDR3. The trim removed 6 bases at V and 6 bases at J, leaving 5 bases unmatched. The chain's CDR3 is CAIRSGQGAPEAFF. The DNA of the CDR3 is TGTGCCATCAGATCGGGACAGGGGGCACCTGAAGCTTTCTTT.

The chain joins TRBV10-3 to TRBJ1-2; 10 bases are shared with TRBD1. CDR1 and CDR2 (germline): ENHRY, SYGVKD. The CDR3 extends over 16 amino acids. Trimming removed 3 bases from V and 0 bases from J; junction bases left unmatched: 4. The CDR3, as DNA: TGTGCCATCAGTGAATTGGGACAGGGGCCTAACTATGGCTACACCTTC. Its protein is CAISELGQGPNYGYTF.

The gene calls are TRBV28 and TRBJ2-7; 8 bases are shared with TRBD1. Germline trimming cut 6 bases from V and 5 bases from J; bases unmatched to any gene: 9. The CDR3 runs to 14 residues. Germline assignment: CDR1 MDHEN and CDR2 SYDVKM. In DNA, the CDR3 is TGTGCCAGCAGACTTTCCGGACAGGGCAACGAGCAGTACTTC. Translating it yields CASRLSGQGNEQYF.

V is TRBV28 and J is TRBJ1-5, with D unclear. The CDR3 consists of 13 residues. V lost 1 base and J 7 bases, leaving 8 bases between the germline ends. Germline CDR1 MDHEN, CDR2 SYDVKM. CDR3 residues: CASSLSAGQPQHF. The CDR3 nucleotides read TGTGCCAGCAGTTTATCCGCGGGGCAGCCCCAGCATTTT.

The chain is built from TRBV7-9 and TRBJ2-1, with 10 bases fitting TRBD1. The CDR3 length is 14 residues. V lost 6 bases to trimming and J lost 9 bases; unmatched junction nucleotides: 8. Germline V gives CDR1 SEHNR, CDR2 FQNEAQ (reference sequence). CDR3 nucleotides: TGTGCCAGCAGTAGGCGGGACAGGGGCGGTGAGCAGTTCTTC. The encoded protein is CASSRRDRGGEQFF.

This rearrangement joins TRBV7-2 to TRBJ2-5; 7 bases match TRBD2. CDR3 length equals 14 residues. The ends lost 3 bases at V and 5 bases at J; junction bases unmatched: 6. Germline assignment: CDR1 SGHTA and CDR2 FQGNSA. The CDR3 region is CASSFLLARETQYF. For the CDR3, the DNA is TGTGCCAGCAGCTTTTTACTAGCGAGGGAGACCCAGTACTTC.

The rearrangement links TRBV21-1 to TRBJ2-1; TRBD2 is the table's D call and was not checked against the DNA. TRBV21-1 represents a pseudogene. There are 15 residues in the CDR3. CDR3 region: CASSKEGGPCNEQFF. The DNA of the CDR3 is TGTGCCAGCAGCAAGGAGGGAGGGCCCTGCAATGAGCAGTTCTTC.

The V and J genes are TRBV9 and TRBJ1-5, with 8 bases lining up with TRBD1. Trimming cost V 0 bases and J 3 bases; bases outside gene matches: 2. The CDR3 is 15 amino acids. Germline V gene sequence: CDR1 SGDLS, CDR2 YYNGEE. The CDR3 coding sequence is TGTGCCAGCAGCGTAGGGACAGGGCCCAATCAGCCCCAGCATTTT. Encoded protein: CASSVGTGPNQPQHF.

This chain joins TRBV9 and TRBJ1-3; D is unclear. The CDR3 is 16 residues long. Germline V lookup: CDR1 SGDLS, CDR2 YYNGEE. The V end lost 4 bases, the J end lost 0 bases, and 14 bases lay between the germline ends. CDR3 amino acids: CASSPWRDFSGNTIYF. The CDR3 region has the DNA TGTGCCAGCAGCCCTTGGAGGGATTTCTCTGGAAACACCATATATTTT.

V and J are TRBV7-9 and TRBJ2-5, with D possibly called TRBD1 or TRBD2 (5 bases each). V gave up 5 bases and J gave up 11 bases, with 15 bases separating them. The CDR3 loop spans 12 amino acids. Per the germline V gene, CDR1 is SEHNR and CDR2 is FQNEAQ (reference sequence). The CDR3 is CASSAGRAPQYF. DNA for the CDR3: TGTGCCAGCAGCGCGGGCAGGGCTCCTCAGTACTTC.

Only a few counts were recorded for this clone. The chain is built from TRBV18 and TRBJ2-2; D unresolved. The CDR3 runs 14 residues. Germline assignment: CDR1 KGHSH and CDR2 LQKENI. The V end lost 3 bases, the J end lost 1 base, and 6 bases lay between the germline ends. The CDR3 sequence: CASSPSMNTGELFF. The DNA for the CDR3 is TGTGCCAGCTCACCCTCCATGAACACCGGGGAGCTGTTTTTT.